The TCR beta chain under discussion was sequenced for a study of cytomegalovirus exposure and HLA in healthy donors. V lost 0 bases to trimming and J lost 5 bases, with 4 bases between them. There are 12 residues in the CDR3. Germline V gene sequence: CDR1 SGHTA, CDR2 FQGNSA. The PCR used 60 Vbeta and 13 Jbeta primers. This table comes from immunoSEQ multiplex PCR, and its TCRdb copy is limited to in-frame clones, with some not included. The sample has roughly 160,000 clones; around 80% are singletons. This receptor was taken from a woman aged 40-49 years in good health and CMV-seropositive. Sequencing used PBMCs. The V and J genes are TRBV7-2 and TRBJ2-5; D uncertain. CDR3 in DNA: TGTGCCAGCAGCTTAGCTGAGGAGACCCAGTACTTC. Its protein is CASSLAEETQYF.